This T cell receptor (beta chain) was sequenced in a study of a mutant IDH1 vaccine in newly diagnosed glioma. Study context: Treatment recipients were approximately 62% male and around 40% female, and their mean age was about 40 years. Receipt of radiotherapy, temozolomide, or both preceded the study, and most received both.

Profiling relied on immunoSEQ multiplex PCR, and the TCRdb table lists in-frame clones only, not all of them. The data show 60,000 to 70,000 clones, with under 85% seen just once and 3.8% held by the top ten. Time point reported: week 47, end of study. Every single dose of the vaccine, 300 ug of mutant IDH1 20-mer peptide, came with topical imiquimod. New WHO grade 3 or 4 astrocytomas that were IDH1-mutant and ATRX-lost had been found in donors. Concerning this clone itself: The antigen is not known.

CDR1 and CDR2 from the germline V gene are SGDLS and YYNGEE. Losses at the gene ends were 1 base for V and 11 bases for J; bases not matched to a gene: 6. The CDR3 has 14 amino acids. The chain joins TRBV9 to TRBJ2-3; 11 bases are a match to TRBD2. The material was PBMCs, obtained from a glioma patient whose treatment included an IDH1 peptide vaccine. The receptor was derived from a man in his thirties or forties with glioma. This CDR3 reads CASSVNSGGAGQYF. As DNA, the CDR3 is TGTGCCAGCAGCGTAAATAGCGGGGGGGCTGGGCAGTATTTT.